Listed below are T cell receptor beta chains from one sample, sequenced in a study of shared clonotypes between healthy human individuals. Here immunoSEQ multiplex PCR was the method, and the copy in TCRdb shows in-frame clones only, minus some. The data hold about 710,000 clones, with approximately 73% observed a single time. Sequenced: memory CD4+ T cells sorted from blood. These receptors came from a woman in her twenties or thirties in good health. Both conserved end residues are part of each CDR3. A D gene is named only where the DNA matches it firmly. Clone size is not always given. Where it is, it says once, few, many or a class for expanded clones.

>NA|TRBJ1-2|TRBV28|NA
CASIPRRAGGYTF
TGTGCCAGCATACCTCGTAGGGCAGGTGGCTACACCTTC
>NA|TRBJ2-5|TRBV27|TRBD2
CASSPLAGGQGETQYF
TGTGCCAGCAGTCCACTAGCGGGAGGGCAAGGGGAGACCCAGTACTTC
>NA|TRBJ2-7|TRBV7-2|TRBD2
CASSASGSPTYEQYF
TGTGCCAGCAGCGCTAGCGGGAGTCCCACCTACGAGCAGTACTTC
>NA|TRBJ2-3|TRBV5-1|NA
CASSLELAGTDTQYF
TGCGCCAGCAGCTTGGAATTAGCGGGCACAGATACGCAGTATTTT
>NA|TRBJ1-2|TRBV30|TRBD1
CAWSGTGLGYGYTF
TGTGCCTGGAGTGGGACAGGGCTAGGGTATGGCTACACCTTC
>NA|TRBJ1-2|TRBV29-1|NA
CSVESRAPGRGYTF
TGCAGCGTTGAAAGTAGGGCCCCCGGGCGGGGCTACACCTTC
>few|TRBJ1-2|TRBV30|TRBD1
CAWSLGQGAYGYTF
TGTGCCTGGAGTCTCGGACAGGGGGCCTATGGCTACACCTTC
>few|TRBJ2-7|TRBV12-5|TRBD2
CASGLATSGRYEQYF
TGTGCTAGTGGTTTGGCGACTAGCGGGAGGTACGAGCAGTACTTC
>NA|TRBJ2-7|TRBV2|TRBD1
CASSEPGQAWSEQYF
TGTGCCAGCTCAGAACCGGGACAGGCGTGGTCCGAGCAGTACTTC
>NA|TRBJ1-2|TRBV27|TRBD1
CASSLLGDSASGYGYTF
TGTGCCAGCAGTTTATTGGGGGACAGCGCCTCCGGCTATGGCTACACCTTC
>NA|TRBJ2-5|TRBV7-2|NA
CASSAGLAQETQYF
TGTGCCAGCAGCGCCGGACTCGCCCAAGAGACCCAGTACTTC
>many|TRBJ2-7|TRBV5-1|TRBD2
CASSAGTSGTEQYF
TGCGCCAGCAGCGCCGGGACTAGCGGAACCGAGCAGTACTTC
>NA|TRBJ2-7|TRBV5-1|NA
CASSSVAGTTYEQYF
TGCGCCAGCAGCTCGGTCGCCGGGACCACCTACGAGCAGTACTTC